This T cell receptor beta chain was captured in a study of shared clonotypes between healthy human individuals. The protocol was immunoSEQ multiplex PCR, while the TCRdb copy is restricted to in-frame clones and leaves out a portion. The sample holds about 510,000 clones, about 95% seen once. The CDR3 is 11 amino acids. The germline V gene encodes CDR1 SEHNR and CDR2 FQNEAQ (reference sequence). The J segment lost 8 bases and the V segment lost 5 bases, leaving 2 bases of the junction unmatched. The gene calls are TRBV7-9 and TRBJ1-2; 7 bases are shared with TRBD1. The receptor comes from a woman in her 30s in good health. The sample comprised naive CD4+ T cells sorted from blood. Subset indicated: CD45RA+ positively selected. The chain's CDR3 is CASSRTGGYTF. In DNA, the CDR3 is TGTGCCAGCAGCCGGACAGGCGGCTACACCTTC.